These 5 T cell receptor beta chains were all obtained from the same sample, sequenced in a study of neurological immune-mediated disorders. TCRdb itself ran the 5' RACE reads through MiXCR, one entry per CDR3 protein. The sample holds 45,000 or so distinct CDR3 sequences; 2.5% to 3.5% are singletons and the top ten take about 15%. Sequencing used PBMCs. These receptors all come from a woman between 45 and 60 years old with multiple sclerosis.

This clonotype was detected many times. J is TRBJ2-1 and V is TRBV5-1, with D perhaps assigned TRBD1 or TRBD2 (5 bases each). This CDR3 spans 15 amino acids. Germline V CDR1 and CDR2: SGHRS, YFSETQ. Trimming shortened V by 5 bases and J by 5 bases, and 17 bases separated the two germline ends. The DNA for the CDR3 is TGCGCCAGCAGGGACCCTACCGGGACCCACAATGAGCAGTTCTTC. Translating it yields CASRDPTGTHNEQFF.

This clonotype has ten or more counts. The chain employs TRBV12-3 or TRBV12-4 and TRBJ2-7, with D perhaps TRBD1 (5 bases). The length of the CDR3 is 19 residues. Trimming removed 2 bases at V and 4 bases at J, with 27 bases between. CDR3 in amino acids: CASSLPPHGRDDWDYEQYV. The CDR3 nucleotides read TGTGCCAGCAGTTTACCCCCCCACGGCAGGGATGATTGGGATTACGAGCAGTACGTC.

This clonotype was seen ten or more times. The V gene is TRBV28, the J gene TRBJ1-5, with a possible D match to TRBD1 (5 bases). V was trimmed by 5 bases and J by 4 bases, leaving 12 bases between them. CDR3 size: 14 residues. CDR1 is MDHEN, CDR2 SYDVKM, per germline. CDR3 sequence: CASSAGLLNQPQHF. CDR3 DNA: TGTGCCAGCAGTGCGGGACTCCTTAATCAGCCCCAGCATTTT.

This clonotype was counted many times. This CDR3 reads CSAGPGGTPHYEQYV. The CDR3 region has the DNA TGCAGTGCCGGACCGGGGGGAACCCCTCATTACGAGCAGTACGTC. The chain couples TRBV20-1 to TRBJ2-7; 7 bases are a match to TRBD2. The germline gives CDR1 DFQATT, CDR2 SNEGSKA (reference sequence). V lost 6 bases and J lost 4; bases outside the gene matches: 15. The CDR3 extends over 15 amino acids.

Ten or more counts support this clonotype. V is TRBV10-2 and J is TRBJ2-2; 9 bases line up with TRBD2. The CDR3 extends over 16 amino acids. V shed 2 bases, J shed 6 bases, and the junction held 7 bases outside the gene matches. Looked up from germline, CDR1 is WSHSY and CDR2 is SAAADI. CDR3 in amino acids: CASSETGTSRPGELFF. As DNA, the CDR3 is TGCGCCAGCAGTGAGACGGGGACTAGCAGGCCCGGGGAGCTGTTTTTT.